This T cell receptor beta chain was identified in a study of T cells after posttransplantation cyclophosphamide. Study results and limitations: Donor-recipient repertoire similarity was low at 1-2 months, rising over year one. Tissue-infiltrating T cells from skin or gut overlapped little with blood T cells. Recipient CMV seropositivity and CMV reactivation strongly tracked TRB clonality.

This clone occurred a few times. Its target is unknown. Busulfan-fludarabine conditioning, marrow transplant, and cyclophosphamide on days +3 and +4 were administered. The protocol was immunoSEQ multiplex PCR, while the TCRdb copy is restricted to in-frame clones and leaves out a portion. The sample contains 11,000 or so clones, roughly 2% of which appear only once. The CDR3 is 13 residues long. J was trimmed by 7 bases and V by 2 bases; bases with no gene match: 6. CDR1 is SGHDT, CDR2 YYEEEE, per germline. The sequenced sample was PBMCs, obtained after allogeneic stem cell transplant with posttransplant cyclophosphamide. This rearrangement joins TRBV5-6 to TRBJ2-7, with 7 bases lining up with TRBD2. This clonotype was sampled from a male patient between 25 and 40 years old who received an allogeneic stem cell transplant from a related donor, was CMV-positive, and had no GVHD. Some of the T cells may derive from the graft donor. The CDR3 is CASSFGGVSEQYF. The CDR3 DNA sequence: TGTGCCAGCAGCTTTGGGGGGGTCAGTGAGCAGTACTTC.